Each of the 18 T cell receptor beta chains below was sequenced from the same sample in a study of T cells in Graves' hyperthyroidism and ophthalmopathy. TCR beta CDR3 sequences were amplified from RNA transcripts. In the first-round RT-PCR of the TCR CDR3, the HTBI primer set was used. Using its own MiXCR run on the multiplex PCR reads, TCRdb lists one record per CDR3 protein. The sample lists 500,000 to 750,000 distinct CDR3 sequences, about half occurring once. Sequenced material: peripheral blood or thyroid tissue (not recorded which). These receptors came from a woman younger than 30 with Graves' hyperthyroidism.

DNA of the CDR3: TGTGCCATCAGTTCCGGGACTGGGGGCGCCGGCACTGAAGCTTTCTTT. Translated, it gives CAISSGTGGAGTEAFF. The gene calls are TRBV10-3 and TRBJ1-1; D may be TRBD1 (6 bases). CDR1 and CDR2 from the germline V gene are ENHRY and SYGVKD. CDR3 size: 16 residues. V was shortened by 5 bases and J by 4 bases, with 20 bases between the two germline ends.

The CDR3 spells CASSPHTDTQYF. The CDR3 DNA sequence: TGTGCCAGCAGCCCTCACACAGATACGCAGTATTTT. The gene calls are TRBV7-8 and TRBJ2-3; unclear D gene. This CDR3 is built from 12 residues. V was shortened by 5 bases and J by 2 bases, with 5 bases between the two germline ends. Per germline, CDR1 SGHVS and CDR2 FQNEAQ. Full variable domain (missing parts from reference TRBV7-8 and TRBJ2-3): GAGVSQSPRYKVAKRGQDVALRCDPISGHVSLFWYQQALGQGPEFLTYFQNEAQLDKSGLPSDRFFAERPEGSVSTLKIQRTQQEDSAVYLCASSPHTDTQYFGPGTRLTVL.

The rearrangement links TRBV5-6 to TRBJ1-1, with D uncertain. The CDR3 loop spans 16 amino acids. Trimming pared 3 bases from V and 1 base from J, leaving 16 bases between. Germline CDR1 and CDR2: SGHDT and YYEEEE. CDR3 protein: CASSSPGPAANTEAFF. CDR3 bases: TGTGCCAGCAGCTCTCCAGGACCAGCTGCGAACACTGAAGCTTTCTTT. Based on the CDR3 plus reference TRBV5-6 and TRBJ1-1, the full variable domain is DAGVTQSPTHLIKTRGQQVTLRCSPKSGHDTVSWYQQALGQGPQFIFQYYEEEERQRGNFPDRFSGHQFPNYSSELNVNALLLGDSALYLCASSSPGPAANTEAFFGQGTRLTVV.

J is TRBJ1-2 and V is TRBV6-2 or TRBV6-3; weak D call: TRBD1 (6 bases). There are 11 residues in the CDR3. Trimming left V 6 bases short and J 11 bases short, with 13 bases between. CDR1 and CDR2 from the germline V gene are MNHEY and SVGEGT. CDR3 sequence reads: CASRRTAQYTF. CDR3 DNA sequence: TGTGCCAGCAGGCGGACAGCGCAATACACCTTC.

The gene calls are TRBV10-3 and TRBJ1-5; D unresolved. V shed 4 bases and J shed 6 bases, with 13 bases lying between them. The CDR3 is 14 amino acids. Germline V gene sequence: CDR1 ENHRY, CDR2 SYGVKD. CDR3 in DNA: TGTGCCATCAGTGGGACTAGCGGGAGTCAGCCCCAGCATTTT. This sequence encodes CAISGTSGSQPQHF.

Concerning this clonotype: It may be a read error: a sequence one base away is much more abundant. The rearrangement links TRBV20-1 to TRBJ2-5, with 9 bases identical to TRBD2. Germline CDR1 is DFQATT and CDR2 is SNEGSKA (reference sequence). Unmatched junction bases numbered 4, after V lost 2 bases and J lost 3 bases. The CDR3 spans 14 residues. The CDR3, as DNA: TGCAGTGCTAGACCCGCTAGCGGGAAAGAGACCCAGTACTTC. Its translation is CSARPASGKETQYF.

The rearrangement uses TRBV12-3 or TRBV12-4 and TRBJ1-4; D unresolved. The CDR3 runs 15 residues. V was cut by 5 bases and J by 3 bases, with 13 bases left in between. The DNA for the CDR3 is TGTGCCAGCAGTCCCGGGAGGGCTCCTAATGAAAAACTGTTTTTT. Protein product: CASSPGRAPNEKLFF.

The CDR3 nucleotides are TGCAGTGCTGAGGGAGCGGCATCCACAGATACGCAGTATTTT. Translating it yields CSAEGAASTDTQYF. This chain links TRBV20-1 with TRBJ2-3; D is possibly TRBD2 (5 bases). The CDR3 has 14 amino acids. Germline lookup yields CDR1 DFQATT and CDR2 SNEGSKA (reference sequence). Trimming pared 5 bases from V and 2 bases from J, leaving 14 bases between.

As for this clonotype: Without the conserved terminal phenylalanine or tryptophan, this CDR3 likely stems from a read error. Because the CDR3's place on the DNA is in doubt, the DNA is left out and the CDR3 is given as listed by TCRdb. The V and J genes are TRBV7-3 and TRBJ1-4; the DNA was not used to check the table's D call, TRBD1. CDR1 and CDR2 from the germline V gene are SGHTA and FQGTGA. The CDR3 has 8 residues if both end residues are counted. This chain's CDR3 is CASSDRSY.

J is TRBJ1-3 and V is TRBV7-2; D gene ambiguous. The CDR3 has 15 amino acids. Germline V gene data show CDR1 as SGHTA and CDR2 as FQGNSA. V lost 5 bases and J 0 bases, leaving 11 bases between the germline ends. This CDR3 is CASSPYASSGNTIYF. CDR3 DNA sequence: TGTGCCAGCAGCCCCTACGCGAGCTCTGGAAACACCATATATTTT.

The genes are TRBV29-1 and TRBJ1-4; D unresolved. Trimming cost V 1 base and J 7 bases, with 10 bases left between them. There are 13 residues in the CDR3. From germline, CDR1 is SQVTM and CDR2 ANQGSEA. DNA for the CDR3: TGCAGCGTTGAAGGGACGTCCGTTGAAAAACTGTTTTTT. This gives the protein CSVEGTSVEKLFF. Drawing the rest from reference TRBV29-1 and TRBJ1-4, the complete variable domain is SAVISQKPSRDICQRGTSLTIQCQVDSQVTMMFWYRQQPGQSLTLIATANQGSEATYESGFVIDKFPISRPNLTFSTLTVSNMSPEDSSIYLCSVEGTSVEKLFFGSGTQLSVL.

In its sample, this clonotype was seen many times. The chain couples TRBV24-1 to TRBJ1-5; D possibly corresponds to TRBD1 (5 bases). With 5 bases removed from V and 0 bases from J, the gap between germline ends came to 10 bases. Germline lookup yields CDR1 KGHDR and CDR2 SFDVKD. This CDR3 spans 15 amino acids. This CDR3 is CATSGGVDSNQPQHF. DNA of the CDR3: TGTGCCACCAGTGGGGGGGTGGATAGCAATCAGCCCCAGCATTTT.

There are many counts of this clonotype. CDR3 nucleotide sequence: TGTGCCACCCAGGGCGGTCAAGAGACCCAGTACTTC. Translating gives CATQGGQETQYF. The chain has TRBV27 and TRBJ2-5, with TRBD1 as a possible D gene (5 bases). Germline CDR1 and CDR2: MNHEY and SMNVEV (reference sequence). V gave up 10 bases and J gave up 2 bases, with 11 bases separating them. The length of the CDR3 is 12 residues.

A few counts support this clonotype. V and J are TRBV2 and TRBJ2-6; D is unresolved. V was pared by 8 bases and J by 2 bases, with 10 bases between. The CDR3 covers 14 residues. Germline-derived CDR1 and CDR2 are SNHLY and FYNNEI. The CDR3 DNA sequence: TGTGCCAGCCGGGCCTCCACTGGGGCCAACGTCCTGACTTTC. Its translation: CASRASTGANVLTF.

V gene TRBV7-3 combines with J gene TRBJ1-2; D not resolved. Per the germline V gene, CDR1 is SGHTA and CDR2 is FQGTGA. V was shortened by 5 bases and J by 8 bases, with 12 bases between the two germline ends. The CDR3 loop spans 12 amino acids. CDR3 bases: TGTGCCAGCAGCCAACCGGGGTCAGGCTACACCTTC. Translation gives CASSQPGSGYTF. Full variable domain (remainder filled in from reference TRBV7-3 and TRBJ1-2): GAGVSQTPSNKVTEKGKYVELRCDPISGHTALYWYRQSLGQGPEFLIYFQGTGAADDSGLPNDRFFAVRPEGSVSTLKIQRTERGDSAVYLCASSQPGSGYTFGSGTRLTVV.

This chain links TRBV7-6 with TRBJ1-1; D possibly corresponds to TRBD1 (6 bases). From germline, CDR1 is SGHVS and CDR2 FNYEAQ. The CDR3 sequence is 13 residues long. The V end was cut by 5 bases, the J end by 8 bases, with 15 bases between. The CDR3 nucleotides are TGTGCCAGCAGCCAGGATGACAGGTTCGAAGCTTTCTTT. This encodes CASSQDDRFEAFF.

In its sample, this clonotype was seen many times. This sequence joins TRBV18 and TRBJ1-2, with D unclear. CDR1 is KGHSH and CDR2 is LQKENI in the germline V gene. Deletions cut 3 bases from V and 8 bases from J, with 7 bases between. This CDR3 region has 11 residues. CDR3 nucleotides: TGTGCCAGCTCACCCCAGGAGGGCTACACCTTC. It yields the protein CASSPQEGYTF.

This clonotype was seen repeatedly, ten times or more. The CDR3 reads CAISRGDRGQETQYF. CDR3 nucleotide sequence: TGTGCCATCTCTAGGGGGGACAGGGGTCAAGAGACCCAGTACTTC. The chain joins TRBV10-3 to TRBJ2-5; 10 bases match TRBD1. V was clipped by 8 bases and J by 2 bases; unmatched bases: 8. The CDR3 totals 15 residues. CDR1 and CDR2 from the germline V gene are ENHRY and SYGVKD.